Following are 7 T cell receptor beta chains from one sample sequenced in a study of blood T cell repertoires in COVID-19. The method was immunoSEQ multiplex PCR; TCRdb's version includes in-frame clones alone and lacks a portion of them. Among roughly 200,000 clones, 80% to 90% were seen once, and the ten largest hold approximately 11%. The sequencing input was peripheral blood. The receptors shown here come from a human donor with active or convalescent COVID-19. The donor label of this sample is uncertain.

The V gene is TRBV6-5, the J gene TRBJ1-6, with TRBD1 as a possible D gene (5 bases). V was pared by 2 bases and J by 5 bases, with 7 bases between. Germline V gene data show CDR1 as MNHEY and CDR2 as SVGAGI. There are 14 residues in the CDR3. In nucleotides, the CDR3 is TGTGCCAGCAGTTACGGGGCCCATAATTCACCCCTCCACTTT. Its protein product is CASSYGAHNSPLHF.

The chain uses TRBV29-1 and TRBJ2-5; D is undetermined. Trimming removed 0 bases from V and 10 bases from J, with 12 bases in between. CDR1 and CDR2 (germline): SQVTM, ANQGSEA. CDR3 length equals 12 residues. The DNA for the CDR3 is TGCAGCGTTGAAGAGGGTCATCGGAGCCAGTACTTC. The encoded protein is CSVEEGHRSQYF.

The gene calls are TRBV27 and TRBJ2-1; D is unclear. Trimming removed 6 bases from V and 0 bases from J, with 12 bases in between. Germline V gives CDR1 MNHEY, CDR2 SMNVEV (reference sequence). The CDR3 extends over 15 amino acids. This chain's CDR3 is CASRAPGSSYNEQFF. Written as DNA, the CDR3 is TGTGCCAGCAGGGCTCCGGGTAGCTCCTACAATGAGCAGTTCTTC.

The chain recombines TRBV18 with TRBJ1-5, with 8 bases matching TRBD1. The CDR3 sequence is 15 residues long. Germline V gene lookup returns CDR1 KGHSH and CDR2 LQKENI. V was clipped by 5 bases and J by 1 base; unmatched bases: 4. CDR3 DNA sequence: TGTGCCAGCTCATCGGACAGGGACAGCAATCAGCCCCAGCATTTT. This codes for CASSSDRDSNQPQHF.

This chain links TRBV7-8 with TRBJ2-7, with D possibly being TRBD1 (6 bases). The CDR3 is 15 amino acids. Germline CDR1 and CDR2: SGHVS and FQNEAQ. V lost 3 bases, J lost 2 bases, and 14 bases lay in between. The CDR3 DNA reads as TGTGCCAGCAGCTTGCCCGACAGGAATCCCTACGAGCAGTACTTC. As protein: CASSLPDRNPYEQYF.

The rearrangement joins TRBV5-1 to TRBJ2-7; 7 bases match TRBD2. After removal of 4 bases from V and 2 bases from J, the junction contained 6 bases not matched to a gene. The CDR3 spans 14 residues. CDR1 SGHRS and CDR2 YFSETQ come from the germline V gene. The CDR3 sequence: CASSRTGLTYEQYF. The CDR3 region has the DNA TGCGCCAGCAGCCGGACGGGACTAACCTACGAGCAGTACTTC.

The chain joins TRBV5-1 to TRBJ1-1, with D perhaps TRBD1 (5 bases). V was clipped by 2 bases and J by 5 bases, with 13 bases between them. The CDR3 runs to 14 residues. Germline CDR1 is SGHRS and CDR2 is YFSETQ. The CDR3 DNA reads as TGCGCCAGCAGCTTCACGGACGGGGGGACTGAAGCTTTCTTT. It is translated as CASSFTDGGTEAFF.